Shown below are 5 T cell receptor beta chains from a single sample sequenced in a study of regulatory T cells in long-lasting Graves disease. Time point noted: newly diagnosed GD, antithyroid drugs for less than 3 months. PBMC RNA was the source of the TCR library. Construction of the TCR beta libraries employed iRepertoire HTBI primers in conjunction with Arm-PCR of CDR3 regions. TCRdb redid the calling of the multiplex PCR reads with MiXCR, one entry per CDR3 protein. The data contain under 500,000 distinct CDR3 sequences, 16% of them singletons. The same specimen was also included in a second study, on T cells in Graves' hyperthyroidism and ophthalmopathy.

Sequences were derived from peripheral blood mononuclear cells (PBMCs), sampled at new diagnosis, from a patient treated with antithyroid drugs. The receptors shown here come from a woman in her twenties or thirties with Graves disease.

This clonotype has a handful of counts. A single base separates this from a much larger clone, so it may be a read error. This sequence joins TRBV2 and TRBJ1-2; 7 nucleotides line up with TRBD1. V was clipped by 6 bases and J by 3 bases; unmatched bases: 10. The CDR3 is 15 residues long. Looked up from germline, CDR1 is SNHLY and CDR2 is FYNNEI. CDR3 coding DNA: TGTGCCAGCAGGCGGTTCCGACAGGGCGACTATGGCTACACCTTC. Protein sequence: CASRRFRQGDYGYTF.

This clonotype has just a few counts. CDR3 coding DNA: TGTGCCAGCGTCCGTTTCTCCTACAATGAGCAGTTCTTC. Translating it yields CASVRFSYNEQFF. The rearrangement links TRBV6-4 to TRBJ2-1; no firm D call. Germline loops: CDR1 MRHNA, CDR2 SNTAGT. V was clipped by 8 bases and J by 0 bases, with 8 bases between them. This CDR3 has 13 amino acids.

The chain recombines TRBV20-1 with TRBJ2-5, with 7 bases identical to TRBD2. CDR3 length: 11 residues. The V and J ends lost 6 bases and 3 bases, in that order; junction bases with no gene match: 1. CDR1 DFQATT and CDR2 SNEGSKA come from the germline V gene (reference sequence). The CDR3 DNA sequence: TGCAGTGCGCTAGCGGAAGAGACCCAGTACTTC. Its protein product is CSALAEETQYF.

This clonotype was counted between two and nine times. This chain uses TRBV9 with TRBJ1-2, with D uncertain. V was trimmed by 4 bases and J by 4 bases, leaving 14 bases between them. Germline lookup yields CDR1 SGDLS and CDR2 YYNGEE. The CDR3 is made up of 14 amino acids. The CDR3 spells CASSPTGPAYGYTF. The CDR3 bases are TGTGCCAGCAGCCCTACCGGGCCTGCCTATGGCTACACCTTC.

This clonotype was found many times. This chain joins TRBV12-3 or TRBV12-4 and TRBJ2-5; D unresolved. The J call may be mistaken, given a closer DNA end match to TRBJ2-1. CDR3 length: 16 residues. The CDR3 spells CASSLRVRVVGNEQFF. The CDR3 bases are TGTGCCAGCAGTTTACGGGTTCGGGTAGTGGGTAATGAGCAGTTCTTC.